Following are 32 T cell receptor beta chains from one sample sequenced in a study of T-cell reconstitution after alpha-beta-depleted transplantation in children. Unique molecular identifiers were incorporated into the prepared TCRbeta library. Via MiXCR, TCRdb re-called the PCR reads, giving one row per CDR3 protein. The repertoire consists of under 450,000 distinct CDR3 sequences, with about 14% occurring once and the leading ten covering 3.5% to 4.5%. This specimen was PBMCs, taken from the stem cell graft. These receptors originate from a human donor who donated a stem cell graft to a child with Fanconi anemia.

The rearrangement links TRBV14 to TRBJ2-7; 10 positions match TRBD1. The CDR3 extends over 14 amino acids. CDR1 is SGHDN, CDR2 FVKESK, per germline. J lost 5 bases, V lost 4 bases, and 5 bases had no gene match. Here the CDR3 DNA reads TGTGCCAGCAGCCGCCGGGACAGGGGCAACGAGCAGTACTTC. It translates to CASSRRDRGNEQYF.

This clonotype was found a few times. The chain links TRBV7-8 to TRBJ2-1; perhaps D is TRBD1 or TRBD2 (6 bases each). The CDR3 extends over 15 amino acids. V lost 8 bases and J 0 bases, leaving 14 bases between the germline ends. The germline V gene has CDR1 SGHVS and CDR2 FQNEAQ. This CDR3 reads CASVIGGPSYNEQFF. CDR3 nucleotides: TGTGCCAGCGTAATAGGGGGGCCCTCCTACAATGAGCAGTTCTTC.

This clonotype was found many times. The chain links TRBV10-3 to TRBJ2-3; 7 bases line up with TRBD2. Per germline, CDR1 ENHRY and CDR2 SYGVKD. The V and J ends lost 4 bases and 1 base, in that order; junction bases with no gene match: 2. The CDR3 has 14 amino acids. CDR3 sequence reads: CAISVAGGTDTQYF. For the CDR3, the DNA is TGTGCCATCAGTGTGGCGGGGGGCACAGATACGCAGTATTTT.

CDR3 amino acids: CATSSLRTEKLFF. CDR3 sequence (DNA): TGTGCCACCAGCAGCCTACGAACCGAAAAACTGTTTTTT. The V and J genes are TRBV15 and TRBJ1-4, with no clear D. V was shortened by 3 bases and J by 8 bases, with 10 bases between the two germline ends. Germline lookup yields CDR1 LNHNV and CDR2 YYDKDF (reference sequence). The CDR3 is 13 residues long.

Worth noting for this clonotype: The CDR3 end shows no conserved phenylalanine or tryptophan, and so a read error is likely. The rearrangement links TRBV6-1 to TRBJ2-1, with D possibly being TRBD1 (6 bases). Germline CDR1 reads MNHNS; CDR2 reads SASEGT. The CDR3 loop spans 13 amino acids. V lost 6 bases and J lost 4, with 10 bases in between. The chain's CDR3 is CASRGAGYNEQFS. CDR3 sequence (DNA): TGTGCCAGCAGGGGGGCTGGGTACAATGAGCAGTTCTCC.

In this sample, this clonotype turned up many times. The chain links TRBV7-9 to TRBJ2-7; D possibly corresponds to TRBD1 (5 bases). CDR1 SEHNR and CDR2 FQNEAQ come from the germline V gene (reference sequence). The CDR3 runs 12 residues. Trimming shortened V by 5 bases and J by 5 bases, and 10 bases separated the two germline ends. CDR3 sequence reads: CASSPLGHEQYF. CDR3 nucleotide sequence: TGTGCCAGCAGCCCGTTGGGGCACGAGCAGTACTTC. The variable domain in full, with the rest retrieved from reference TRBV7-9 and TRBJ2-7, is DTGVSQNPRHKITKRGQNVTFRCDPISEHNRLYWYRQTLGQGPEFLTYFQNEAQLEKSRLLSDRFSAERPKGSFSTLEIQRTEQGDSAMYLCASSPLGHEQYFGPGTRLTVT.

The sample holds a few counts of this clonotype. The V and J genes are TRBV2 and TRBJ2-5, with D perhaps assigned TRBD1 or TRBD2 (5 bases each). The CDR3 spans 13 residues. Germline V CDR1 and CDR2: SNHLY, FYNNEI. Trimming stripped 8 bases from V and 4 bases from J, with 14 bases between. CDR3: CASPEGPRETQYF. DNA for the CDR3: TGTGCCAGCCCCGAGGGACCACGAGAGACCCAGTACTTC.

This chain connects TRBV7-8 to TRBJ1-5; the match to TRBD1 covers 9 bases. This CDR3 contains 15 residues. In germline, CDR1 is SGHVS, CDR2 FQNEAQ. The V and J ends lost 1 base and 9 bases, in that order; junction bases with no gene match: 7. The CDR3 reads CASSLEGQGQRPQHF. CDR3 DNA sequence: TGTGCCAGCAGCTTAGAGGGACAGGGCCAGAGGCCCCAGCATTTT. Full variable domain (outside the CDR3, taken from reference TRBV7-8 and TRBJ1-5): GAGVSQSPRYKVAKRGQDVALRCDPISGHVSLFWYQQALGQGPEFLTYFQNEAQLDKSGLPSDRFFAERPEGSVSTLKIQRTQQEDSAVYLCASSLEGQGQRPQHFGDGTRLSIL.

Points on this clonotype: This may arise from a read error, as a much more abundant clone is one base away. The CDR3 here is CASPSAGVQGNKQFF. The CDR3 DNA follows: TGTGCCAGCCCCTCAGCGGGGGTTCAAGGGAATAAGCAGTTCTTC. The rearrangement links TRBV7-9 to TRBJ2-1; TRBD2 aligns across 8 bases. The V segment lost 8 bases and the J segment 11 bases; nucleotides outside the gene matches: 17. This CDR3 is built from 15 residues. CDR1 is SEHNR, CDR2 FQNEAQ, per germline (reference sequence).

This clonotype was seen more than once but under ten times. J is TRBJ1-2 and V is TRBV7-9; perhaps TRBD1 as D (6 bases). Germline lookup yields CDR1 SEHNR and CDR2 FQNEAQ (reference sequence). V was cut by 3 bases and J by 4 bases, with 9 bases left in between. The CDR3 consists of 13 residues. CDR3: CASSFGDTYGYTF. The CDR3 nucleotides are TGTGCCAGCAGCTTCGGGGACACCTATGGCTACACCTTC.

V is TRBV20-1 and J is TRBJ1-1; D unclear. Trimming removed 5 bases at V and 1 base at J, with 8 bases between. The CDR3 sequence is 12 residues long. Germline V gene lookup returns CDR1 DFQATT and CDR2 SNEGSKA (reference sequence). Written as DNA, the CDR3 is TGCAGTGCTTCGGACGGGAACACTGAAGCTTTCTTT. It is translated as CSASDGNTEAFF.

This clonotype occurred a few times. The chain carries TRBV19 and TRBJ1-5; 11 bases align to TRBD1. V trimming: 0 bases; J trimming: 7 bases; junction bases outside the gene matches: 2. The CDR3 runs to 15 residues. The germline CDR1 and CDR2 sequences are LNHDA and SQIVND (reference sequence). In DNA, the CDR3 is TGTGCCAGTAGTATAGATGGGACAGGGGGACAGCCCCAGCATTTT. It specifies CASSIDGTGGQPQHF.

This clonotype has more than one count but fewer than ten. In DNA form, the CDR3 reads TGTGCCAGTTCTTCAGCGGGGGAGGGGGCCTACGAGCAGTACTTC. This sequence encodes CASSSAGEGAYEQYF. The chain has TRBV2 and TRBJ2-7, with 8 bases that match TRBD2. Trimming at V came to 9 bases and at J to 2 bases, leaving 12 bases not matched to a gene. Germline CDR1 is SNHLY and CDR2 is FYNNEI. This CDR3 region has 15 residues.

This clonotype was counted many times. This sequence joins TRBV12-3 or TRBV12-4 and TRBJ1-2, with D tentatively TRBD1 (5 bases). The V end lost 5 bases, the J end lost 6 bases, and 16 bases lay between the germline ends. This CDR3 has 14 amino acids. The CDR3 protein is CASSRTGGFDGYTF. The CDR3 DNA sequence: TGTGCCAGCAGTCGTACGGGGGGATTTGATGGCTACACCTTC.

The chain links TRBV6-2 or TRBV6-3 to TRBJ1-1; no definite D call. CDR3 length: 15 residues. CDR1 is MNHEY, CDR2 SVGEGT, per germline. Between the trimmed V and J ends, which lost 2 bases and 1 base, there was a span of 11 bases. The CDR3 sequence: CASSYPLLRNTEAFF. As DNA, the CDR3 is TGTGCCAGCAGTTACCCCCTTCTTAGGAACACTGAAGCTTTCTTT.

This clonotype was seen many times. V and J are TRBV5-6 and TRBJ2-7; a weak D match, TRBD1 (5 bases). Trimming took off 5 bases at V and 5 bases at J, with 23 bases between the two ends. The CDR3 sequence is 16 residues long. CDR1 is SGHDT, CDR2 YYEEEE, per germline. The CDR3 sequence is CASRPRTNSRFNEQYF. The CDR3 nucleotides read TGTGCCAGCAGACCCCGGACAAACTCCCGTTTCAACGAGCAGTACTTC.

This clonotype was found a few times. The rearrangement uses TRBV9 and TRBJ1-2; 7 nucleotides match TRBD1. The germline V gene encodes CDR1 SGDLS and CDR2 YYNGEE. This CDR3 spans 14 amino acids. The J segment lost 7 bases and the V segment lost 6 bases, leaving 12 bases of the junction unmatched. The CDR3 loop is CASNFVTGSSGYTF. DNA of the CDR3: TGTGCCAGCAACTTCGTGACAGGGTCTTCTGGCTACACCTTC.

This clonotype has only a few counts. Mismatch with germline at one junction end may stem from a read error. The chain employs TRBV3-1 and TRBJ2-3; 8 bases are a match to TRBD2. The CDR3 extends over 14 amino acids. CDR1 and CDR2 from the germline V gene are LGHDT and YNNKEL (reference sequence). The CDR3, as DNA: TGTGCCAGCAGCCGTACTCCGGGAGGGGGGGAATACCTATTT. Translated: CASSRTPGGGEYLF.

This clonotype was seen only a few times. This sequence joins TRBV19 and TRBJ1-1; D is unresolved. This CDR3 region has 12 residues. Trimming removed 6 bases at V and 3 bases at J, with 8 bases between. Looked up from germline, CDR1 is LNHDA and CDR2 is SQIVND (reference sequence). CDR3 sequence (DNA): TGTGCCAGTAGCGTTAGAGACACTGAAGCTTTCTTT. This gives the protein CASSVRDTEAFF.

There are many counts of this clonotype. The chain uses TRBV3-1 and TRBJ2-1; a weak D match, TRBD1 (6 bases). The V and J ends lost 11 bases and 5 bases respectively, with 13 bases between them. This CDR3 region has 12 residues. Germline loops: CDR1 LGHDT, CDR2 YNNKEL (reference sequence). CDR3 region: CAAATGNNEQFF. The CDR3 nucleotides are TGTGCCGCAGCTACAGGGAACAATGAGCAGTTCTTC.

The chain recombines TRBV9 with TRBJ1-1; D is uncertain. The CDR3 consists of 16 residues. Germline CDR1 is SGDLS and CDR2 is YYNGEE. The ends were cut back, 2 bases at V and 3 bases at J, with 17 bases in the middle. CDR3 bases: TGTGCCAGCAGCGTCTGGGAGGGTCTTAAGGACACTGAAGCTTTCTTT. Encoded protein: CASSVWEGLKDTEAFF.

The chain employs TRBV18 and TRBJ1-1, with D possibly being TRBD1 (5 bases). The CDR3 covers 15 residues. The V gene lost 1 base and the J gene lost 5 bases, with 14 bases spanning the gap. Germline V CDR1 and CDR2: KGHSH, LQKENI. The CDR3 region is CASSPRTGGWTEAFF. CDR3 coding DNA: TGTGCCAGCTCACCACGAACGGGGGGTTGGACTGAAGCTTTCTTT.

This clonotype was counted a few times. This chain connects TRBV7-6 to TRBJ2-1; a possible D gene is TRBD2 (5 bases). Germline V gene data show CDR1 as SGHVS and CDR2 as FNYEAQ. This CDR3 is built from 14 residues. V was cut by 3 bases and J by 1 base, with 7 bases left in between. The CDR3 bases are TGTGCCAGCAGCTTTCGGACTTCCTACAATGAGCAGTTCTTC. It translates to CASSFRTSYNEQFF.

This clonotype was observed at least ten times. The chain is built from TRBV5-1 and TRBJ2-5, with D hard to call. CDR1 SGHRS and CDR2 YFSETQ come from the germline V gene. The CDR3 has 11 residues. The V gene lost 2 bases and the J gene lost 4 bases, with 3 bases spanning the gap. The CDR3 DNA reads TGCGCCAGCAGCTTCCTAGAGACCCAGTACTTC. It codes for CASSFLETQYF.

This chain joins TRBV9 and TRBJ1-1; D gene unclear. The CDR3 covers 16 residues. Germline assignment: CDR1 SGDLS and CDR2 YYNGEE. Trimming cost V 0 bases and J 0 bases, with 12 bases left between them. The CDR3 coding sequence is TGTGCCAGCAGCGTAGTGGACGCAGGACTGAACACTGAAGCTTTCTTT. Its translation: CASSVVDAGLNTEAFF.

J is TRBJ1-2 and V is TRBV5-6; possibly TRBD1 for D (6 bases). V shed 0 bases and J shed 7 bases, with 13 bases lying between them. The germline gives CDR1 SGHDT, CDR2 YYEEEE. The CDR3 consists of 14 residues. Here the CDR3 reads CASSLDRGARGYTF. CDR3 DNA: TGTGCCAGCAGCTTGGATCGGGGGGCGCGTGGCTACACCTTC.

The chain combines TRBV19 with TRBJ2-3; D is ambiguous. V lost 3 bases, J lost 2 bases, and 12 bases lay in between. This CDR3 comprises 15 residues. CDR1 LNHDA and CDR2 SQIVND come from the germline V gene (reference sequence). The CDR3 nucleotides read TGTGCCAGTAGTATCAAGGGATCTCACACAGATACGCAGTATTTT. This translates into CASSIKGSHTDTQYF.

This clonotype was counted a few times. The chain combines TRBV7-8 with TRBJ2-3, with 8 bases fitting TRBD2. CDR3 size: 17 residues. The V and J ends lost 1 base and 4 bases, in that order; junction bases with no gene match: 10. The germline V gene has CDR1 SGHVS and CDR2 FQNEAQ. CDR3 in amino acids: CASSLEFAGGPADTQYF. In DNA form, the CDR3 reads TGTGCCAGCAGCTTAGAATTCGCGGGGGGCCCGGCAGATACGCAGTATTTT.

This chain connects TRBV12-3 or TRBV12-4 to TRBJ2-7, with D unresolved. The V end lost 3 bases, the J end lost 4 bases, and 13 bases lay between the germline ends. The CDR3 is made up of 14 amino acids. The CDR3 DNA reads TGTGCCAGCAGTTTGGCGTCTCCCGGGTACGAGCAGTACTTC. As protein: CASSLASPGYEQYF.

The chain uses TRBV4-3 and TRBJ2-4; possible D gene TRBD2, 6 bases. The V end was cut by 0 bases, the J end by 0 bases, with 12 bases between. The CDR3 spans 17 residues. CDR1 LGHNA and CDR2 YSLEER come from the germline V gene. Here the CDR3 reads CASSQDSGGLAKNIQYF. The CDR3 DNA is TGCGCCAGCAGCCAAGACTCTGGGGGGTTAGCCAAAAACATTCAGTACTTC.

This clonotype showed up just a few times. The rearrangement uses TRBV4-1 and TRBJ2-1; 9 bases match TRBD1. The length of the CDR3 is 14 residues. Germline V gene sequence: CDR1 MGHRA, CDR2 YSYEKL. V lost 5 bases to trimming and J lost 8 bases; unmatched junction nucleotides: 7. DNA for the CDR3: TGCGCCAGCAGCAAGGGGGACAGGGTGGATGAGCAGTTCTTC. Translated: CASSKGDRVDEQFF.

J is TRBJ2-3 and V is TRBV5-6, with D possibly TRBD2 on 5 matching bases. The CDR3 length is 15 residues. Germline V lookup: CDR1 SGHDT, CDR2 YYEEEE. V lost 4 bases and J lost 1, with 13 bases in between. Here the CDR3 reads CASSKNGAGTDTQYF. The CDR3, as DNA: TGTGCCAGCAGCAAGAACGGAGCGGGCACAGATACGCAGTATTTT.